These 27 T cell receptor beta chains share one sample of origin, sequenced in a study of shared clonotypes between healthy human individuals. The protocol was immunoSEQ multiplex PCR, while the TCRdb copy is restricted to in-frame clones and leaves out a portion. This table holds 2 million to 2.5 million clones, 80% to 95% found once. Sequencing was done on a sample of naive CD4+ T cells from PBMCs. The subset denotes: CD45RA+ positively selected. Receptors originate from a man between 18 and 35 years old in good health. Some clones in this sample may be carry-over from other donors' samples.

The genes are TRBV7-9 and TRBJ2-1, with TRBD1 matching 10 bases. The germline gives CDR1 SEHNR, CDR2 FQNEAQ (reference sequence). The CDR3 is made up of 15 amino acids. The V gene end was trimmed by 4 bases and the J gene end by 6 bases; junction bases not matched to a gene: 6. The CDR3: CASSSRDRGSNEQFF. The CDR3 DNA sequence: TGTGCCAGCAGCTCCCGGGACAGGGGAAGCAATGAGCAGTTCTTC. Full variable domain (missing parts from reference TRBV7-9 and TRBJ2-1): DTGVSQNPRHKITKRGQNVTFRCDPISEHNRLYWYRQTLGQGPEFLTYFQNEAQLEKSRLLSDRFSAERPKGSFSTLEIQRTEQGDSAMYLCASSSRDRGSNEQFFGPGTRLTVL.

This clone has a single count. Here the CDR3 DNA reads TGTGCCAGCTCACCGGGGACTCAAAGCCCAGATACGCAGTATTTT. It specifies CASSPGTQSPDTQYF. The chain recombines TRBV18 with TRBJ2-3; tentative D call: TRBD2 (6 bases). V lost 3 bases and J 4 bases, leaving 14 bases between the germline ends. Germline-derived CDR1 and CDR2 are KGHSH and LQKENI. The CDR3 runs to 15 residues.

The V and J genes are TRBV4-1 and TRBJ1-3, with D tentatively TRBD1 (5 bases). V lost 4 bases and J 3 bases, leaving 13 bases between the germline ends. Germline V lookup: CDR1 MGHRA, CDR2 YSYEKL. The CDR3 is 15 residues long. The CDR3 spells CASSREDTLGNTIYF. The CDR3 bases are TGCGCCAGCAGCCGAGAGGACACCCTTGGAAACACCATATATTTT.

This clone was found once. This chain joins TRBV4-1 and TRBJ2-1; TRBD2 agrees at 8 bases. The CDR3 has 17 amino acids. The V gene end was trimmed by 2 bases and the J gene end by 0 bases; junction bases not matched to a gene: 6. Germline V gene sequence: CDR1 MGHRA, CDR2 YSYEKL. CDR3 in DNA: TGCGCCAGCAGCCAACCTAGCGGGTGGAGCTCCTACAATGAGCAGTTCTTC. It translates to CASSQPSGWSSYNEQFF.

This chain links TRBV21-1 with TRBJ1-1; the D call TRBD1 from the table was never checked on the DNA. TRBV21-1 is recorded as a pseudogene. This CDR3 has 14 amino acids. The CDR3 DNA sequence: TGTGCCAGCAGCAAAAAGGGACAGGGGCCTGAAGCTTTCTTT. As protein: CASSKKGQGPEAFF.

This chain connects TRBV18 to TRBJ1-1, with a weak D call TRBD1 (5 bases). This CDR3 contains 16 residues. V lost 4 bases, J lost 5 bases, and 20 bases lay in between. CDR1 is KGHSH, CDR2 LQKENI, per germline. DNA of the CDR3: TGTGCCAGCTCACTCACGCGTGGGGGAACGGGAACTGAAGCTTTCTTT. Translation gives CASSLTRGGTGTEAFF.

This clone was observed a few times. The same CDR3 is also encoded by other DNA sequences in this sample. The V and J genes are TRBV2 and TRBJ2-5, with D hard to call. V shed 2 bases and J shed 5 bases, with 3 bases lying between them. CDR3 size: 11 residues. Germline V lookup: CDR1 SNHLY, CDR2 FYNNEI. Written as DNA, the CDR3 is TGTGCCAGCAGTGAATATGAGACCCAGTACTTC. It is translated as CASSEYETQYF.

With respect to this clone: The same CDR3 is also encoded by other DNA sequences in this sample. The rearrangement joins TRBV18 to TRBJ2-5; a possible D gene is TRBD1 (5 bases). In germline, CDR1 is KGHSH, CDR2 LQKENI. This CDR3 is built from 14 residues. Trimming removed 1 base at V and 3 bases at J, with 9 bases between. The CDR3 sequence is CASSPLQGEETQYF. CDR3 nucleotides: TGTGCCAGCTCACCACTGCAGGGTGAAGAGACCCAGTACTTC. The entire variable domain, with the rest obtained from reference TRBV18 and TRBJ2-5, is as follows: NAGVMQNPRHLVRRRGQEARLRCSPMKGHSHVYWYRQLPEEGLKFMVYLQKENIIDESGMPKERFSAEFPKEGPSILRIQQVVRGDSAAYFCASSPLQGEETQYFGPGTRLLVL.

The gene calls are TRBV1 and TRBJ2-1; the table calls TRBD2, which could not be checked here. TRBV1 is listed as a pseudogene. CDR3 length equals 18 residues. CDR3 sequence reads: CTSSQDAPGGTNYNEQFF. In DNA form, the CDR3 reads TGCACCAGCAGCCAAGATGCTCCGGGAGGTACCAACTACAATGAGCAGTTCTTC.

This chain links TRBV6-5 with TRBJ2-2; D might be TRBD1 (6 bases). Germline CDR1 and CDR2: MNHEY and SVGAGI. Trimming cost V 2 bases and J 5 bases, with 12 bases left between them. CDR3 length: 15 amino acids. As DNA, the CDR3 is TGTGCCAGCAGTTACCAAGGACAGATTACCGGGGAGCTGTTTTTT. Its protein product is CASSYQGQITGELFF.

The rearrangement joins TRBV21-1 to TRBJ2-3. TRBV21-1 is listed as a pseudogene. This CDR3 has 14 amino acids. CDR3 sequence reads: CASKSRDPTDTQYF. The DNA for the CDR3 is TGTGCCAGCAAATCCCGGGACCCCACAGATACGCAGTATTTT.

This clone turned up a few times. This sequence joins TRBV29-1 and TRBJ1-1; D is possibly TRBD1 (6 bases). Trimming cost V 3 bases and J 4 bases, with 12 bases left between them. The CDR3 has 13 residues. CDR1 SQVTM and CDR2 ANQGSEA come from the germline V gene. The chain's CDR3 is CSVDGGAGTEAFF. The DNA for the CDR3 is TGCAGCGTTGATGGGGGGGCGGGCACTGAAGCTTTCTTT.

The chain carries TRBV28 and TRBJ2-1; 8 nucleotides match TRBD2. The CDR3 is 16 residues long. Germline values: CDR1 MDHEN, CDR2 SYDVKM. The V segment lost 2 bases and the J segment 5 bases; nucleotides outside the gene matches: 8. CDR3 loop: CASSLNGGGVNNEQFF. The CDR3, as DNA: TGTGCCAGCAGTTTAAACGGGGGGGGCGTGAACAATGAGCAGTTCTTC.

V usage is TRBV5-1 and J usage is TRBJ2-7, with TRBD2 matching 12 bases. Germline assignment: CDR1 SGHRS and CDR2 YFSETQ. V gave up 1 base and J gave up 5 bases; unmatched junction bases: 4. The CDR3 runs 15 residues. CDR3 sequence reads: CASSLRLAGVNEQYF. CDR3 coding DNA: TGCGCCAGCAGCTTGCGACTAGCGGGAGTTAACGAGCAGTACTTC.

The rearrangement links TRBV5-1 to TRBJ1-5; TRBD1 matches at 9 bases. Trimming cost V 2 bases and J 0 bases; bases outside gene matches: 6. This CDR3 has 17 amino acids. CDR1 SGHRS and CDR2 YFSETQ come from the germline V gene. The CDR3 coding sequence is TGCGCCAGCAGCTTCAGACCACAGGGGGCTAGCAATCAGCCCCAGCATTTT. As protein: CASSFRPQGASNQPQHF.

The J gene is TRBJ2-3, the V gene TRBV6-5; TRBD2 matches at 7 bases. The germline V gene encodes CDR1 MNHEY and CDR2 SVGAGI. The CDR3 is 15 residues long. The trim removed 2 bases at V and 3 bases at J, leaving 5 bases unmatched. The CDR3 region is CASSYIGSGTDTQYF. CDR3 DNA: TGTGCCAGCAGTTACATAGGTAGCGGGACAGATACGCAGTATTTT.

As concerns this clone: Other DNA sequences within the sample encode an identical CDR3. The chain joins TRBV7-8 to TRBJ1-5; weak D call: TRBD1 (5 bases). The CDR3 has 14 residues. The V gene's germline CDR1 is SGHVS and CDR2 FQNEAQ. V was cut by 4 bases and J by 3 bases, with 10 bases left in between. In nucleotides, the CDR3 is TGTGCCAGCAGCTCGGGGGTATCCAATCAGCCCCAGCATTTT. Amino acids: CASSSGVSNQPQHF.

The gene calls are TRBV6-1 and TRBJ1-1; D perhaps matches TRBD1 (5 bases). The germline V and J ends were trimmed by 2 bases and 5 bases, with 21 bases remaining between them. Germline V gives CDR1 MNHNS, CDR2 SASEGT. The CDR3 totals 17 residues. The chain's CDR3 is CASSEWPGSNRVTEAFF. The CDR3 DNA follows: TGTGCCAGCAGTGAATGGCCAGGGTCTAATAGGGTGACTGAAGCTTTCTTT.

The chain recombines TRBV30 with TRBJ2-1; 7 nucleotides align to TRBD2. Germline values: CDR1 GTSNPN, CDR2 SVGIG (reference sequence). The CDR3 is 16 residues long. The J segment lost 0 bases and the V segment lost 3 bases, leaving 8 bases of the junction unmatched. The CDR3 sequence: CAWRAAGALSYNEQFF. DNA of the CDR3: TGTGCCTGGAGGGCTGCGGGAGCCCTCTCCTACAATGAGCAGTTCTTC.

This chain uses TRBV7-6 with TRBJ2-3, with 7 bases aligning to TRBD2. CDR1 and CDR2 (germline): SGHVS, FNYEAQ. The length of the CDR3 is 15 residues. J gave up 1 base and V 2 bases, and 3 bases lay outside the gene matches. CDR3 in DNA: TGTGCCAGCAGCTTATCTAGCGGACGCACAGATACGCAGTATTTT. Protein product: CASSLSSGRTDTQYF.

The rearrangement links TRBV5-1 to TRBJ2-3, with TRBD2 matching over 10 bases. V was clipped by 0 bases and J by 1 base; unmatched bases: 8. The CDR3 is made up of 18 amino acids. CDR1 and CDR2 from the germline V gene are SGHRS and YFSETQ. The CDR3 coding sequence is TGCGCCAGCAGCTTGGGGTTAGCGGGAGGATTGGGCACAGATACGCAGTATTTT. This translates into CASSLGLAGGLGTDTQYF. Full variable domain (outside the CDR3, taken from reference TRBV5-1 and TRBJ2-3): KAGVTQTPRYLIKTRGQQVTLSCSPISGHRSVSWYQQTPGQGLQFLFEYFSETQRNKGNFPGRFSGRQFSNSRSEMNVSTLELGDSALYLCASSLGLAGGLGTDTQYFGPGTRLTVL.

This clone was counted a single time. The gene calls are TRBV7-8 and TRBJ2-1; 7 bases align to TRBD1. CDR3 length equals 14 residues. Germline values: CDR1 SGHVS, CDR2 FQNEAQ. With 1 base clipped from V and 6 bases from J, the junction kept 3 bases outside the gene matches. Here the CDR3 reads CASSLGGTVNEQFF. The CDR3 bases are TGTGCCAGCAGCTTAGGAGGGACAGTCAATGAGCAGTTCTTC.

This clone has more than one count but fewer than ten. The genes are TRBV5-1 and TRBJ1-5, with D possibly TRBD1 on 6 matching bases. Germline V lookup: CDR1 SGHRS, CDR2 YFSETQ. The CDR3 has 14 residues. Trimming removed 2 bases at V and 3 bases at J, with 9 bases between. In DNA form, the CDR3 reads TGCGCCAGCAGCTTCGGGGGGCTCAATCAGCCCCAGCATTTT. Protein product: CASSFGGLNQPQHF.

The V and J genes are TRBV4-1 and TRBJ1-1; D may be TRBD1 (6 bases). Germline V lookup: CDR1 MGHRA, CDR2 YSYEKL. Trimming cost V 1 base and J 1 base, with 10 bases left between them. The CDR3 has 15 residues. CDR3 nucleotide sequence: TGCGCCAGCAGCCAAGGGCAGACAGGGAACACTGAAGCTTTCTTT. As protein: CASSQGQTGNTEAFF.

This clone was picked up one time. Other DNA sequences in this specimen translate into the identical CDR3. DNA of the CDR3: TGCGCCAGCAGCTTGGTTGGGTACACCGGGGAGCTGTTTTTT. As protein: CASSLVGYTGELFF. The chain recombines TRBV5-1 with TRBJ2-2; D is ambiguous. Trimming removed 0 bases from V and 3 bases from J, with 6 bases in between. The CDR3 consists of 14 residues. CDR1 is SGHRS, CDR2 YFSETQ, per germline.

V and J are TRBV5-6 and TRBJ2-3; D assignment may be TRBD1 or TRBD2 (5 bases each). This CDR3 is built from 15 residues. CDR1 and CDR2 (germline): SGHDT, YYEEEE. Trimming shortened V by 2 bases and J by 0 bases, and 10 bases separated the two germline ends. CDR3 coding DNA: TGTGCCAGCAGCTTCCGGGACGGAAGCACAGATACGCAGTATTTT. Its translation: CASSFRDGSTDTQYF.

The V call is TRBV5-8, the J call TRBJ2-5; D might be TRBD2 (6 bases). The germline V gene encodes CDR1 SGHTS and CDR2 YDEGEE. The V gene lost 1 base and the J gene lost 1 base, with 8 bases spanning the gap. CDR3 length: 14 residues. The CDR3 DNA reads TGTGCCAGCAGCTTGTGGAGGGGCCAAGAGACCCAGTACTTC. Translating gives CASSLWRGQETQYF.